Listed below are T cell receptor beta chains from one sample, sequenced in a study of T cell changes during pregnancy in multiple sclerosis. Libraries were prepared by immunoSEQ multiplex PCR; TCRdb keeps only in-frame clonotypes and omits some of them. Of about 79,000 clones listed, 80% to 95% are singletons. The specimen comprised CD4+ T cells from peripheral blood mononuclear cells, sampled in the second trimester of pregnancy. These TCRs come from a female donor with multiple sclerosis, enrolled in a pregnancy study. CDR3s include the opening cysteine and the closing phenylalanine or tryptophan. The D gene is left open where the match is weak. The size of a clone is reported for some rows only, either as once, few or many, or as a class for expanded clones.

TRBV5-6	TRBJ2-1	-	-	TGTGCCAGCAGCTCTTTTAATGAGCAGTTCTTC	CASSSFNEQFF
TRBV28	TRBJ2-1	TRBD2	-	TGTGCCAGCAGTTCGGCCGGGACTAGCGGGGGCAATGAGCAGTTCTTC	CASSSAGTSGGNEQFF
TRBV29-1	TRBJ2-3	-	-	TGCAGCGTTGAGGGCAGGGGTAGCACAGATACGCAGTATTTT	CSVEGRGSTDTQYF
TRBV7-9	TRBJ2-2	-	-	TGTGCCAGCAGCTTAGCGGGGGGCACCGGGGAGCTGTTTTTT	CASSLAGGTGELFF
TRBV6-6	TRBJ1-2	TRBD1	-	TGTGCCAGCAGAAGAAAGGTCGCAGGGGGCTTCGATGGCTACACCTTC	CASRRKVAGGFDGYTF
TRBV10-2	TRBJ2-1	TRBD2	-	TGCGCCAGCGGTCTAGCGGGAGGTTACAATGAGCAGTTCTTC	CASGLAGGYNEQFF
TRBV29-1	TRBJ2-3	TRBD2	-	TGCAGCGGGGAGACTAGCGGGGGAACAGATACGCAGTATTTT	CSGETSGGTDTQYF
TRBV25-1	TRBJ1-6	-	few	TGTGCCAGCAGCTTGACAGGCCAAAATTCACCCCTCCACTTT	CASSLTGQNSPLHF
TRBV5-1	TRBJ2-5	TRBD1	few	TGCGCCAGCAGCTTGGCACAGGGGAATTACCAAGAGACCCAGTACTTC	CASSLAQGNYQETQYF
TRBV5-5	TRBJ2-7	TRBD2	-	TGTGCCAGCAGCTTCAGCCGCACTAGCGGGATCTACGAGCAGTACTTC	CASSFSRTSGIYEQYF
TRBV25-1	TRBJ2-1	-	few	TGTGCCAGCATCGGGAACAATGAGCAGTTCTTC	CASIGNNEQFF
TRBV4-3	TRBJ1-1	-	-	TGCGCCAGCAGCCAAGTGGTCGGATCTGAGGGAGCTTTCTTT	CASSQVVGSEGAFF
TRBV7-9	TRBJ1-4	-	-	TGTGCCAGCAGCTTAAAACCAGGGTTCAATGAAAAACTGTTTTTT	CASSLKPGFNEKLFF
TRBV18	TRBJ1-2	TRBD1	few	TGTGCCAGCTCACCAGGACAGGGGGCGCGGGGCTATGGCTACACCTTC	CASSPGQGARGYGYTF
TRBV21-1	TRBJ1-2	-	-	TGTGCCAGCAGCAAAAGGATACAGCAACGTGGCTACACCTTC	CASSKRIQQRGYTF
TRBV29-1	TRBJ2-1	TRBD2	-	TGCAGCGTAGGGAGGAGCGGGGGGACCAATGAGCAGTTCTTC	CSVGRSGGTNEQFF
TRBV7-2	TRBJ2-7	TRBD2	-	TGTGCCAGCAGCTTAAATTCCCCCGGGAGGGTCTCCTACGAGCAGTACTTC	CASSLNSPGRVSYEQYF
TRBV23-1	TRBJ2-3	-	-	TGCGCCAGCAGTCAATTAACAGATACGCAGTATTTT	CASSQLTDTQYF
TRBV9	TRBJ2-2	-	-	TGTGCCAGCAGCGTAGCTACGGGCACCGGGGAGCTGTTTTTT	CASSVATGTGELFF
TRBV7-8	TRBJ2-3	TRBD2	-	TGTGCCAGCAGGGCTGAGAGGACTAGTCTCACAGATACGCAGTATTTT	CASRAERTSLTDTQYF
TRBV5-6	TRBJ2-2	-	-	TGTGCCAGCAGCAAGGACTTCTCCAACACCGGGGAGCTGTTTTTT	CASSKDFSNTGELFF
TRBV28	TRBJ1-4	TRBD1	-	TGTGCCAGCAGATTCCCCGGGACAGGGACGTTTTTT	CASRFPGTGTFF
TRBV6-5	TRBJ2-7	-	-	TGTGCCAGCAGCCCTACGATTGGAGGGCTGGGCGAGCAGTACTTC	CASSPTIGGLGEQYF
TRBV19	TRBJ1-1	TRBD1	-	TGTGCCAGTATCGGACAGGCGAATGAAGCTTTCTTT	CASIGQANEAFF
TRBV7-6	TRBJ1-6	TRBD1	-	TGTGCCAGCAGCTTAGGGACAGGGGAAGGGTCACCCCTCCACTTT	CASSLGTGEGSPLHF
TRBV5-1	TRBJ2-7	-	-	TGCGCCAGCAGCTTGGGCGGAACCACAGGGCCCAACGAGCAGTACTTC	CASSLGGTTGPNEQYF
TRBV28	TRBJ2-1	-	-	TGTGCCACCTTCCGGGGGGCGCAGTACAATGAGCAGTTCTTC	CATFRGAQYNEQFF
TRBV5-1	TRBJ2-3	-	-	TGCGCCAGCAGCTTGGGTGGAGCAATCACAGATACGCAGTATTTT	CASSLGGAITDTQYF
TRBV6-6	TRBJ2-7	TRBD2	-	TGTGCCAGCAGTTCAGCTAGCGGGAGGGCCTACGAGCAGTACTTC	CASSSASGRAYEQYF
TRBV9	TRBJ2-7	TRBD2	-	TGTGCCAGCAGCCAAGCGGGAGTCCACGAGCAGTACTTC	CASSQAGVHEQYF
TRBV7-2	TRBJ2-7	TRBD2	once	TGTGCCAGCAGGACGACTAGCGGCACCTACGAGCAGTACTTC	CASRTTSGTYEQYF
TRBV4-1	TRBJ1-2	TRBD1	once	TGCGCCAGCAGCCAACCGACAGGGGAAATTTTGCGAGGCTACACCTTC	CASSQPTGEILRGYTF
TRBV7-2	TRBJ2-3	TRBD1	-	TGTGCCAGCAGCTTAAGCGGACAGGGCTTATCAGATACGCAGTATTTT	CASSLSGQGLSDTQYF
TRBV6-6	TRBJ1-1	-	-	TGTGCCAGCACCCTACCCCTGTTTGACACTGAAGCTTTCTTT	CASTLPLFDTEAFF
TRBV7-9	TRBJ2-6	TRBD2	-	TGTGCCAGCAGCTATCGCGGGACTAGCTCTGGGGCCAACGTCCTGACTTTC	CASSYRGTSSGANVLTF
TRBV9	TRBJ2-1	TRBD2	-	TGTGCCAGCAGCTTCACCCGAGGGGCGGGAGGGAATGAGCAGTTCTTC	CASSFTRGAGGNEQFF
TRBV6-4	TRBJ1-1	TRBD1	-	TGTGCCAGGAACCGGGACAGGCGCAGGTTCGGTCTTTCGAACACTGAAGCTTTCTTT	CARNRDRRRFGLSNTEAFF
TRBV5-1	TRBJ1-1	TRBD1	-	TGCGCCAGCAGCTTTTACAGGACAGGGAGCACTGAAGCTTTCTTT	CASSFYRTGSTEAFF
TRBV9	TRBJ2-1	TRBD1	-	TGTGCCAGCAGCCCTCAGACAGGGGTAGGAGAGCAGTTCTTC	CASSPQTGVGEQFF
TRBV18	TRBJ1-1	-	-	TGTGCCAGCTCACCAATCGGGGGGCAGACTGAAGCTTTCTTT	CASSPIGGQTEAFF
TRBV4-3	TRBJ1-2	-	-	TGCGCCAGCAGCCCGTCGGGGGGAGGGCTCAATGGCTACACCTTC	CASSPSGGGLNGYTF
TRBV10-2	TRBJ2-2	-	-	TGCGCCAGCAGTTCGTCGAACACCGGGGAGCTGTTTTTT	CASSSSNTGELFF
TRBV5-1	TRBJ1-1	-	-	TGCGCCAGCAGCCTTGGACAGAGGAACACTGAAGCTTTCTTT	CASSLGQRNTEAFF
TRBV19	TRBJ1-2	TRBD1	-	TGTGCCAGTAGTCCCGAGACAGGGTATTCTTCTGGCTACACCTTC	CASSPETGYSSGYTF
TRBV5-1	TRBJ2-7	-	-	TGCGCCAGCAGCCCGGACAGCCGGCCAACGGGCGAGCAGTACTTC	CASSPDSRPTGEQYF
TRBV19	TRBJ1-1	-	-	TGTGCCAGTAGATCTCCGGCTAGGACTGAAGCTTTCTTT	CASRSPARTEAFF
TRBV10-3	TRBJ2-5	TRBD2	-	TGTGCCATCAGTGAGCCCAGGACTAGCGGGAGTTCAGAGACCCAGTACTTC	CAISEPRTSGSSETQYF
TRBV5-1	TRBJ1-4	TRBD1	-	TGCGCCAGCAGCTTGCAGGGGGCGGGTGAAAAACTGTTTTTT	CASSLQGAGEKLFF
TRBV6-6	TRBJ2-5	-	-	TGTGCCAGCAGTTACCGGGGAAAAGAGACCCAGTACTTC	CASSYRGKETQYF